This TCR beta chain is drawn from a study of shared clonotypes between healthy human individuals. Libraries were prepared by immunoSEQ multiplex PCR; TCRdb keeps only in-frame clonotypes and omits some of them. This sample yields 2 million to 2.5 million clones, of which over 90% are seen a single time; 0.35% to 0.45% belongs to the top ten. What was sequenced was naive CD4+ T cells from PBMCs. As for subset: CD45RA+ positively selected. This clonotype was sampled from a man younger than 30 in good health. Some clones in this sample may be carry-over from other donors' samples.

CDR3 nucleotides: TGTGCCAGCAGCCGGGGACTTCTAAGCACAGATACGCAGTATTTT. As protein: CASSRGLLSTDTQYF. The rearrangement links TRBV13 to TRBJ2-3, with D possibly TRBD2 on 6 matching bases. The CDR3 has 15 amino acids. In germline, CDR1 is PRHDT, CDR2 FYEKMQ (reference sequence). V was pared by 5 bases and J by 0 bases, with 12 bases between.